The rows below give T cell receptor beta chains drawn from one sample of a study of T cells in Graves' hyperthyroidism and ophthalmopathy. TCRdb reprocessed the multiplex PCR reads via MiXCR and lists one record per CDR3 protein. The sample holds under 350,000 distinct CDR3 sequences, less than 30% seen once. Sequencing input: blood. These TCRs come from a man aged 35 to 55 with Graves' hyperthyroidism that later progressed to Graves' ophthalmopathy. CDR3s include the opening cysteine and the closing phenylalanine or tryptophan. Fields, in order: V gene, D gene, clone size, J gene, CDR3 protein, CDR3 DNA. D genes are given only for firm matches. The size field is filled for only some rows; it gives once, few, many or a size class.

v_gene: TRBV19; d_gene: TRBD1; abundance: many; j_gene: TRBJ1-1; CDR3aa: CASKKDRYNTEAFF; CDR3nt: TGTGCCAGTAAGAAGGACAGGTATAACACTGAAGCTTTCTTT
v_gene: TRBV7-2; d_gene: NA; abundance: many; j_gene: TRBJ1-2; CDR3aa: CASTGIRNVGYTF; CDR3nt: TGTGCCAGCACGGGCATCCGAAACGTTGGCTACACCTTC
v_gene: TRBV6-1; d_gene: NA; abundance: many; j_gene: TRBJ1-1; CDR3aa: CASSVENTEAFF; CDR3nt: TGTGCCAGCAGTGTGGAGAACACTGAAGCTTTCTTT
v_gene: TRBV15; d_gene: NA; abundance: once; j_gene: TRBJ2-5; CDR3aa: CATSREDSQETQYF; CDR3nt: TGTGCCACCAGCAGGGAGGACAGCCAAGAGACCCAGTACTTC
v_gene: TRBV27; d_gene: TRBD1; abundance: many; j_gene: TRBJ1-1; CDR3aa: CASRRTGRIEAFF; CDR3nt: TGTGCCAGCAGGAGGACAGGGAGAATCGAAGCTTTCTTT
v_gene: TRBV3-1; d_gene: NA; abundance: few; j_gene: TRBJ1-1; CDR3aa: CASSQIRGYWAEAFF; CDR3nt: TGTGCCAGCAGCCAAATACGAGGGTATTGGGCTGAAGCTTTCTTT
v_gene: TRBV28; d_gene: TRBD1; abundance: many; j_gene: TRBJ1-2; CDR3aa: CASTTHGTDYGYTF; CDR3nt: TGTGCCAGCACCACGCACGGGACAGACTATGGCTACACCTTC
v_gene: TRBV27; d_gene: NA; abundance: many; j_gene: TRBJ2-7; CDR3aa: CASSLSMNTYEQYF; CDR3nt: TGTGCCAGCAGTTTATCGATGAATACCTACGAGCAGTACTTC
v_gene: TRBV2; d_gene: NA; abundance: many; j_gene: TRBJ2-5; CDR3aa: CASSGGTQETQYF; CDR3nt: TGTGCCAGCAGTGGTGGGACGCAAGAGACCCAGTACTTC
v_gene: TRBV20-1; d_gene: NA; abundance: once; j_gene: TRBJ1-3; CDR3aa: CSARRDSGNTIYF; CDR3nt: TGCAGTGCTAGAAGGGACTCTGGAAACACCATATATTTT
v_gene: TRBV12-3/TRBV12-4; d_gene: NA; abundance: many; j_gene: TRBJ2-5; CDR3aa: CASSLSRVETQYF; CDR3nt: TGTGCCAGCAGTTTAAGCAGGGTAGAGACCCAGTACTTC
v_gene: TRBV28; d_gene: NA; abundance: many; j_gene: TRBJ2-7; CDR3aa: CASSVPAGSYEQYF; CDR3nt: TGTGCCAGCAGCGTTCCAGCAGGGTCCTACGAGCAGTACTTC
v_gene: TRBV29-1; d_gene: NA; abundance: NA; j_gene: TRBJ2-5; CDR3aa: CSVELGDIQETQYF; CDR3nt: TGCAGCGTTGAATTAGGGGACATCCAAGAGACCCAGTACTTC
v_gene: TRBV12-3/TRBV12-4; d_gene: NA; abundance: many; j_gene: TRBJ1-2; CDR3aa: CASSRPRDAGAYGYTF; CDR3nt: TGTGCCAGCAGCCGCCCCCGGGACGCGGGCGCCTATGGCTACACCTTC
v_gene: TRBV6-1; d_gene: NA; abundance: many; j_gene: TRBJ1-5; CDR3aa: CASSKSRVDQPQHF; CDR3nt: TGTGCCAGCAGTAAGTCCAGGGTAGATCAGCCCCAGCATTTT
v_gene: TRBV30; d_gene: NA; abundance: NA; j_gene: TRBJ1-5; CDR3aa: CAWSVRGASNQPQHF; CDR3nt: TGTGCCTGGAGTGTAAGGGGGGCAAGCAATCAGCCCCAGCATTTT
v_gene: TRBV5-1; d_gene: NA; abundance: many; j_gene: TRBJ2-7; CDR3aa: CASSLQDFYEQYF; CDR3nt: TGCGCCAGCAGCCTACAGGATTTTTACGAGCAGTACTTC
v_gene: TRBV20-1; d_gene: NA; abundance: many; j_gene: TRBJ1-2; CDR3aa: CSARAPENYGYTF; CDR3nt: TGCAGTGCTAGAGCTCCCGAGAATTATGGCTACACCTTC
v_gene: TRBV28; d_gene: TRBD2; abundance: few; j_gene: TRBJ2-7; CDR3aa: CASSLLAGVYEQYF; CDR3nt: TGTGCCAGCAGTCTACTAGCGGGTGTCTACGAGCAGTACTTC
v_gene: TRBV20-1; d_gene: TRBD2; abundance: many; j_gene: TRBJ2-7; CDR3aa: CSANGRVGRENGEQYF; CDR3nt: TGCAGTGCCAACGGTCGGGTCGGGCGGGAGAATGGAGAGCAGTACTTC
v_gene: TRBV20-1; d_gene: NA; abundance: many; j_gene: TRBJ1-1; CDR3aa: CSARSSTEAFF; CDR3nt: TGCAGTGCTAGAAGTAGCACTGAAGCTTTCTTT
v_gene: TRBV10-3; d_gene: NA; abundance: many; j_gene: TRBJ2-2; CDR3aa: CAINPGANGELFF; CDR3nt: TGTGCCATCAATCCGGGGGCGAACGGGGAGCTGTTTTTT
v_gene: TRBV6-5; d_gene: NA; abundance: few; j_gene: TRBJ2-5; CDR3aa: CASSYPGLKETQYF; CDR3nt: TGTGCCAGCAGTTACCCCGGACTGAAAGAGACCCAGTACTTC
v_gene: TRBV7-9; d_gene: NA; abundance: NA; j_gene: TRBJ1-5; CDR3aa: CASSLTGAGISPQHF; CDR3nt: TGTGCCAGCAGCCTGACAGGCGCAGGAATCAGCCCCCAGCATTTT
v_gene: TRBV20-1; d_gene: NA; abundance: once; j_gene: TRBJ2-4; CDR3aa: CSARDWGVLAKNIQYF; CDR3nt: TGCAGTGCTAGAGACTGGGGCGTACTAGCCAAAAACATTCAGTACTTC
v_gene: TRBV4-1; d_gene: TRBD1; abundance: NA; j_gene: TRBJ2-5; CDR3aa: CASSRQGNQYF; CDR3nt: TGCGCCAGCAGCAGACAGGGGAACCAGTACTTC
v_gene: TRBV2; d_gene: NA; abundance: many; j_gene: TRBJ1-5; CDR3aa: CASSVFSNQPQHF; CDR3nt: TGTGCCAGCAGTGTTTTCAGCAATCAGCCCCAGCATTTT
v_gene: TRBV6-1; d_gene: NA; abundance: NA; j_gene: TRBJ2-5; CDR3aa: CASSPRGAPQETQYF; CDR3nt: TGTGCCAGCAGTCCCCGCGGGGCCCCCCAAGAGACCCAGTACTTC
v_gene: TRBV29-1; d_gene: NA; abundance: NA; j_gene: TRBJ2-7; CDR3aa: CSVVVDISYEQYF; CDR3nt: TGCAGCGTTGTAGTGGACATTTCCTACGAGCAGTACTTC
v_gene: TRBV3-1; d_gene: NA; abundance: many; j_gene: TRBJ1-2; CDR3aa: CASRGVKGGYTF; CDR3nt: TGTGCCAGCAGGGGGGTGAAGGGCGGCTACACCTTC
v_gene: TRBV11-2; d_gene: NA; abundance: few; j_gene: TRBJ2-7; CDR3aa: CASSLRAGAYEQYF; CDR3nt: TGTGCCAGCAGCCTCCGGGCAGGCGCCTACGAGCAGTACTTC
v_gene: TRBV12-3/TRBV12-4; d_gene: NA; abundance: many; j_gene: TRBJ1-1; CDR3aa: CASSLRGGRTEAFF; CDR3nt: TGTGCCAGCAGTTTGCGGGGAGGTAGGACTGAAGCTTTCTTT
v_gene: TRBV4-1; d_gene: TRBD2; abundance: many; j_gene: TRBJ2-5; CDR3aa: CASSQESGVRETQYF; CDR3nt: TGCGCCAGCAGCCAAGAGAGCGGGGTGAGGGAGACCCAGTACTTC
v_gene: TRBV14; d_gene: NA; abundance: many; j_gene: TRBJ2-7; CDR3aa: CASSLTGQEQYF; CDR3nt: TGTGCCAGCAGCCTAACAGGGCAGGAGCAGTACTTC
v_gene: TRBV3-1; d_gene: NA; abundance: many; j_gene: TRBJ1-2; CDR3aa: CASSQGRSAGYGYTF; CDR3nt: TGTGCCAGCAGCCAAGGGCGGAGTGCTGGGTATGGCTACACCTTC
v_gene: TRBV6-4; d_gene: TRBD1; abundance: NA; j_gene: TRBJ2-5; CDR3aa: CASRPGGVQETQYF; CDR3nt: TGTGCCAGCAGACCAGGGGGTGTTCAAGAGACCCAGTACTTC
v_gene: TRBV6-5; d_gene: TRBD1; abundance: NA; j_gene: TRBJ2-3; CDR3aa: CASSYPRTGGTDTQYF; CDR3nt: TGTGCCAGCAGTTACCCTCGGACAGGGGGCACAGATACGCAGTATTTT
v_gene: TRBV6-1; d_gene: NA; abundance: few; j_gene: TRBJ1-2; CDR3aa: CASSEARARGGYTF; CDR3nt: TGTGCCAGCAGTGAAGCCCGGGCCCGGGGTGGCTACACCTTC
v_gene: TRBV6-2/TRBV6-3; d_gene: NA; abundance: many; j_gene: TRBJ2-7; CDR3aa: CASSYSQSSYEQYF; CDR3nt: TGTGCCAGCAGTTACTCGCAGAGCTCCTACGAGCAGTACTTC
v_gene: TRBV6-1; d_gene: TRBD2; abundance: many; j_gene: TRBJ2-7; CDR3aa: CASRSTSGRGYEQYF; CDR3nt: TGTGCCAGCAGGTCGACTAGCGGGAGGGGCTACGAGCAGTACTTC
v_gene: TRBV6-5; d_gene: NA; abundance: once; j_gene: TRBJ2-7; CDR3aa: CASSYSTDEQYF; CDR3nt: TGTGCCAGCAGTTACTCGACGGACGAGCAGTACTTC
v_gene: TRBV20-1; d_gene: TRBD1; abundance: NA; j_gene: TRBJ1-2; CDR3aa: CSADTGGSVYGYTF; CDR3nt: TGCAGTGCCGATACAGGGGGCAGTGTCTATGGCTACACCTTC
v_gene: TRBV30; d_gene: NA; abundance: few; j_gene: TRBJ2-3; CDR3aa: CAWARTRFADTQYF; CDR3nt: TGTGCCTGGGCGCGGACGCGCTTTGCAGATACGCAGTATTTT
v_gene: TRBV6-2/TRBV6-3; d_gene: NA; abundance: once; j_gene: TRBJ2-5; CDR3aa: CASRGETLKETQYF; CDR3nt: TGTGCCAGCCGAGGAGAGACCCTTAAAGAGACCCAGTACTTC
v_gene: TRBV6-5; d_gene: TRBD1; abundance: NA; j_gene: TRBJ2-7; CDR3aa: CASSYGTAPEQYF; CDR3nt: TGTGCCAGCAGTTACGGGACAGCGCCCGAGCAGTACTTC